This T cell receptor beta chain was recorded in a study of shared clonotypes between healthy human individuals. Study findings and constraints: Clonotype sharing across several donors was observed for approximately 5% of naive CD4 clonotypes.

The CDR3 contains 14 residues. Germline lookup yields CDR1 SGDLS and CDR2 YYNGEE. V was clipped by 0 bases and J by 2 bases, with 8 bases between them. Regarding this clone: Its specificity is unknown.

CD8 cells classed as naive were CD45RO-negative and positively selected for CCR7, excluding terminally differentiated effector memory CD45RA+ cells. Genomic DNA from each subset was divided evenly over several immunoSEQ plates. Data came from immunoSEQ multiplex PCR; TCRdb stores just in-frame clones and leaves some out. This sample has about 820,000 clones, with 80% to 95% found just once. Sequencing input: naive CD8+ T cells sorted from blood. The receptor was derived from a man aged 30 to 45 in good health. The chain carries TRBV9 and TRBJ2-5, with D possibly matching TRBD1 (5 bases). The CDR3 protein is CASSVADRQETQYF. As DNA, the CDR3 is TGTGCCAGCAGCGTAGCCGACAGACAAGAGACCCAGTACTTC.